Each of the 4 T cell receptor beta chains below was sequenced from the same sample in a study of cytomegalovirus exposure and HLA in healthy donors. A multiplex PCR was run with 60 Vbeta primers and 13 Jbeta primers. Sequencing was performed with immunoSEQ multiplex PCR; in TCRdb, only in-frame clones are kept and a portion is missing. The table lists some 150,000 clones, 75% to 80% of them singletons. Sequences were obtained from PBMCs. The receptor source for this set is a male donor in good health and CMV-seronegative.

The CDR3: CSAYSPDTQYF. DNA of the CDR3: TGCAGCGCGTATTCCCCAGATACGCAGTATTTT. The rearrangement uses TRBV29-1 and TRBJ2-3, with D unclear. V dropped 7 bases and J dropped 4 bases, with 9 bases sitting between them. Germline CDR1 and CDR2: SQVTM and ANQGSEA. The CDR3 runs 11 residues.

The J gene is TRBJ2-4, the V gene TRBV7-9, with a possible D match to TRBD1 (6 bases). The CDR3 is 14 amino acids. Trimming removed 5 bases from V and 8 bases from J, with 16 bases in between. The V gene's germline CDR1 is SEHNR and CDR2 FQNEAQ (reference sequence). In DNA form, the CDR3 reads TGTGCCAGCAGCCCCCCAGGGGAAGGAGACATTCAGTACTTC. Its protein product is CASSPPGEGDIQYF.

V is TRBV14 and J is TRBJ2-7, with a weak D call TRBD1 (5 bases). Germline CDR1 reads SGHDN; CDR2 reads FVKESK. Trimming took off 1 base at V and 0 bases at J, with 22 bases between the two ends. The CDR3 has 19 amino acids. The CDR3 region is CASSQGRGWGPPSSYEQYF. The CDR3 coding sequence is TGTGCCAGCAGCCAAGGGAGAGGTTGGGGCCCTCCGAGCTCCTACGAGCAGTACTTC.

The rearrangement links TRBV27 to TRBJ2-1; 7 bases map to TRBD1. CDR1 is MNHEY, CDR2 SMNVEV, per germline (reference sequence). The CDR3 is 14 residues long. Germline trimming cut 6 bases from V and 2 bases from J; bases unmatched to any gene: 4. The CDR3 loop reads CASSGTVTYNEQFF. As DNA, the CDR3 is TGTGCCAGCAGCGGGACAGTTACCTACAATGAGCAGTTCTTC.